This T cell receptor (beta chain) was sequenced during a study of blood T cell repertoires in COVID-19. Whole-study context: COVID-19 samples collected from the United States, Italy and Spain covered acute and convalescent phases.

This CDR3 contains 13 residues. The junction had 2 bases not matched to a gene; V was cut back by 2 bases and J by 4 bases. The germline CDR1 and CDR2 sequences are SGDLS and YYNGEE. Study processing details: Amplification with reference gene primers provided the estimates of nucleated cell counts. Only in-frame clones appear in the TCRdb table, and some are missing; sequencing was by immunoSEQ multiplex PCR. V and J calls and clone size follow that table, whereas D and trimming were derived from the DNA. The table records 60,000 to 75,000 clones, approximately 85% of them present only once. The V gene is TRBV9, the J gene TRBJ1-2, with 7 bases matching TRBD1. This clonotype was obtained from a woman at least 80 years old with active or convalescent COVID-19. Material for sequencing was peripheral blood. The CDR3 spells CASSVGQVYGYTF. CDR3 DNA: TGTGCCAGCAGCGTCGGACAGGTCTATGGCTACACCTTC.